The sequence of this T cell receptor beta chain was determined in a study of blood T cell repertoires in COVID-19. Study background: Spain, Italy and the United States supplied samples that represented acute and convalescent COVID-19.

Authors' data handling: From reference gene primer amplification, estimates of nucleated cell counts were derived. Clones were read by immunoSEQ multiplex PCR, and TCRdb kept only the in-frame ones, dropping some. That table furnishes V, J and clone size, whereas the DNA furnished D and trimming. This table holds approximately 270,000 clones, around 89% found once. The CDR3 totals 20 residues. With 5 bases clipped from V and 0 bases from J, the junction kept 16 bases outside the gene matches. The germline V gene encodes CDR1 MNHNY and CDR2 SVGAGI (reference sequence). This clonotype was obtained from a man aged 25 to 45 with acute or convalescent COVID-19. The chain joins TRBV6-6 to TRBJ2-1; 10 bases match TRBD2. What was sequenced was peripheral blood. Here the CDR3 reads CASSPTPGTSVPSSYNEQFF. The CDR3 nucleotides read TGTGCCAGCAGTCCGACCCCCGGGACTAGCGTTCCGAGCTCCTACAATGAGCAGTTCTTC.